This TCR beta chain was captured in a study of control samples from healthy donors and cancer patients. This clone was observed a single time. The repertoire was sequenced with immunoSEQ multiplex PCR; TCRdb's copy has only in-frame clones and lacks some. The sample lists 150,000 to 200,000 clones; around 90% were seen once. V dropped 3 bases and J dropped 7 bases, with 21 bases sitting between them. There are 15 residues in the CDR3. Per the germline V gene, CDR1 is SQVTM and CDR2 is ANQGSEA. The receptor was isolated from a man aged 25 to 40 in good health. The material sequenced was blood. The V gene is TRBV29-1, the J gene TRBJ2-5; D is ambiguous. CDR3 nucleotides: TGCAGCGTTGACGGGTCCGGCACCCGGAGAGGGACCCAGTACTTC. This gives the protein CSVDGSGTRRGTQYF.